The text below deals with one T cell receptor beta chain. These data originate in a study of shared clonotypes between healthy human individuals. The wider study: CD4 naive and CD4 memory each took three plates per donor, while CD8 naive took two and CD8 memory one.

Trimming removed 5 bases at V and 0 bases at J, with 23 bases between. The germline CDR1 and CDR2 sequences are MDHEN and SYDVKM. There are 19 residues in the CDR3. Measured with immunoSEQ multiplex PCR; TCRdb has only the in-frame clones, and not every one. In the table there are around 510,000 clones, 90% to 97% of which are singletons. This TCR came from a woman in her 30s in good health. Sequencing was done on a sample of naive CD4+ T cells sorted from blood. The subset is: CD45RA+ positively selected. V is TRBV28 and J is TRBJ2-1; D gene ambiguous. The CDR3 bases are TGTGCCAGCAGTGCCATGAGTGGCGGATCTTTGAGCTCCTACAATGAGCAGTTCTTC. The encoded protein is CASSAMSGGSLSSYNEQFF.